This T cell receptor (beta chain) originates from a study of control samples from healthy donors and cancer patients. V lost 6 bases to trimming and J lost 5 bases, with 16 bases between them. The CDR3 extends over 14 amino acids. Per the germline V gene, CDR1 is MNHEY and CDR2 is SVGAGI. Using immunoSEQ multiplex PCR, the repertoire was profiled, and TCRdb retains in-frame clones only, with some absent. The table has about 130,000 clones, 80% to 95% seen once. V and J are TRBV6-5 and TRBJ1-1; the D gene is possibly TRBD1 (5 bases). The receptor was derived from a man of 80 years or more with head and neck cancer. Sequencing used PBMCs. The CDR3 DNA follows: TGTGCCAGCAGGCTTGAGGACATTCTGACTGAAGCTTTCTTT. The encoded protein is CASRLEDILTEAFF.